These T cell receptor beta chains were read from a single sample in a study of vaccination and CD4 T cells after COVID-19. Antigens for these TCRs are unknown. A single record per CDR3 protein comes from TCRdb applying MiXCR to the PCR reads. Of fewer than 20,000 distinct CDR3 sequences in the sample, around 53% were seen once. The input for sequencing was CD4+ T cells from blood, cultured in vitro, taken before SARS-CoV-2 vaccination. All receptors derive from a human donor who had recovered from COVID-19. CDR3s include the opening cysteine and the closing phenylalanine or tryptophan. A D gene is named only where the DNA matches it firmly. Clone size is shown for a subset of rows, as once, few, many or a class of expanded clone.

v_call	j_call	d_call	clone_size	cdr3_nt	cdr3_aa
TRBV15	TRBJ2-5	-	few	TGTGCCACCAGCAGAGGAAATAGGGGTCTGGAGACCCAGTACTTC	CATSRGNRGLETQYF
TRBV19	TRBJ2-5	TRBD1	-	TGTGCCAGTAGTATAGGAGGGGGCTCGGGGGAGACCCAGTACTTC	CASSIGGGSGETQYF
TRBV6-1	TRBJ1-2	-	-	TGTGCCAGCAGAAGGGGGAAGGCGGAAGGCTACACCTTC	CASRRGKAEGYTF
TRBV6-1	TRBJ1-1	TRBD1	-	TGTGCCAGCAGTGAGAGGACAGGGGGCAGGGGCTCTGAAGCTTTCTTT	CASSERTGGRGSEAFF
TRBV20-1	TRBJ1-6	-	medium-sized	TGCAGTGCTATACAGACCGGTGACTCACCCCTCCACTTT	CSAIQTGDSPLHF
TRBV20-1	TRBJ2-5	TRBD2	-	TGCAGTGCTAACGGGGGGTGGGAGACCCAGTACTTC	CSANGGWETQYF
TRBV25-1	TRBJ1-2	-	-	TGTGCCAGCAGTGGGCAGAACTATGGCTACACCTTC	CASSGQNYGYTF
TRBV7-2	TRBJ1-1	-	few	TGTGCCAGCAGCTCTCCACCGGGGACTGAAGCTTTCTTT	CASSSPPGTEAFF
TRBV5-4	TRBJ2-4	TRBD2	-	TGTGCCAGCAGCTCCGAGCGGGGTTTGAACATTCAGTACTTC	CASSSERGLNIQYF
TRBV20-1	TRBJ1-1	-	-	TGCAGTGCTTATATAAGAGGGGGGGTCGCTGAAGCTTTCTTT	CSAYIRGGVAEAFF
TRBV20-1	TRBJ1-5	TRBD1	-	TGCAGTGGGAAAGACAGGGCGTATGAGGCCCAGCATTTT	CSGKDRAYEAQHF
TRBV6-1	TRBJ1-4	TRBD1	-	TGTGCCAGCAGTGCCGGACAGGGGTACGGAGAAAAACTGTTTTTT	CASSAGQGYGEKLFF
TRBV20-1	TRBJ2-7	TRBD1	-	TGCAGTGCTAGGTTAATAACAGGGGGAAATTCGCGCGAGCAGTACTTC	CSARLITGGNSREQYF
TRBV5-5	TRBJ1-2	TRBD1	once	TGTGCCAGCAGTTCCGGGACAGGGTACTATGGCTACACCTTC	CASSSGTGYYGYTF
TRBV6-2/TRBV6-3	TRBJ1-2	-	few	TGTGCCAGCAGTTCCCTCGGGGGCTACACCTTC	CASSSLGGYTF
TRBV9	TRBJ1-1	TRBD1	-	TGTGCCAGCAGCGTAGAAGGGGGCTACACTGAAGCTTTCTTT	CASSVEGGYTEAFF
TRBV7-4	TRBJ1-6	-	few	TGTGCCAGCAGCCTACCCCAAATCCACTTT	CASSLPQIHF
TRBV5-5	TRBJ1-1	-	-	TGTGCCAGCAGCCCTCAGGGGCGCGGCACTGAAGCTTTCTTT	CASSPQGRGTEAFF
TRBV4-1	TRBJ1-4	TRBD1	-	TGCGCCAGCAGCCTGGGGACAGGGGAGACTAATGAAAAACTGTTTTTT	CASSLGTGETNEKLFF
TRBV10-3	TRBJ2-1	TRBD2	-	TGTGCCATCAGTGAGTCAACTAGCGGGAGGACCTACAATGAGCAGTTCTTC	CAISESTSGRTYNEQFF
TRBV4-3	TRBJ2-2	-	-	TGCGCCAGCAGCCAAGATCTCGGCTACACCGGGGAGCTGTTTTTT	CASSQDLGYTGELFF
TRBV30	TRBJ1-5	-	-	TGTGCCTGGAGTGTAATGCAGGGAAGTCAGCCCCAGCATTTT	CAWSVMQGSQPQHF
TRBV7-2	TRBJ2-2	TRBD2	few	TGTGCCAGCAGCCGGGACTACGGCACCGGGGAGCTGTTTTTT	CASSRDYGTGELFF
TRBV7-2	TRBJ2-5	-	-	TGTGCCAGCAGCCCGAAAGAGACCCAGTACTTC	CASSPKETQYF
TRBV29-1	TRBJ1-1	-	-	TGCAGCGTTATCTGGGGGTCGAACGCCAGGACTGAAGCTTTCTTT	CSVIWGSNARTEAFF